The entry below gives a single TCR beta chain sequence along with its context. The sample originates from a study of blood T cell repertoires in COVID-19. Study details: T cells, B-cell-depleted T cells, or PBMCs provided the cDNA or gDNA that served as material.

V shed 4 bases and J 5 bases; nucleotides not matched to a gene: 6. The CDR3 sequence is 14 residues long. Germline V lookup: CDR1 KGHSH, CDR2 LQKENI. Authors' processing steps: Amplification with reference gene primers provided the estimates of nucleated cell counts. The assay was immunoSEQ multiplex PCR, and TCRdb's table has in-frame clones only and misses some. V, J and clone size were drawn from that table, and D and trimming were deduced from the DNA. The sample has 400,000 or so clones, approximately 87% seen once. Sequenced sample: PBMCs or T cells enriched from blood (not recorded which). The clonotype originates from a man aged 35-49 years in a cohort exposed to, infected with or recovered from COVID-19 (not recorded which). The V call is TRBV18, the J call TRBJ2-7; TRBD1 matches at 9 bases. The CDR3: CASSLTGTGNEQYF. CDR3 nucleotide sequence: TGTGCCAGCTCACTAACCGGGACAGGGAACGAGCAGTACTTC.